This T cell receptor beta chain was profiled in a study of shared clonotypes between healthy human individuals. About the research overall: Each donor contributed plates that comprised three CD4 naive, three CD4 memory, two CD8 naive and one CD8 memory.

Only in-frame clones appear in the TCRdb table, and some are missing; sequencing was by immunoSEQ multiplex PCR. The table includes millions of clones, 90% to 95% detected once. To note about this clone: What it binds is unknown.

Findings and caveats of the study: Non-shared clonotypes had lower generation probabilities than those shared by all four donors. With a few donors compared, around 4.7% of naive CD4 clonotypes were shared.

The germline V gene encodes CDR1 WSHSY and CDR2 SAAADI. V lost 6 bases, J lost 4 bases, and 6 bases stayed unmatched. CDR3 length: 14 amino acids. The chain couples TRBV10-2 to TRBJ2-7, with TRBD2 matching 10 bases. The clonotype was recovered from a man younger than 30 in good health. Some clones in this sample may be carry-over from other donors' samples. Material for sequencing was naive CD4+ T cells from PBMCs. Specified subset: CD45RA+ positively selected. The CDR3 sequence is CASRSSGSSYEQYF. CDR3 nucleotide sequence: TGCGCCAGCAGATCTAGCGGGAGTTCGTACGAGCAGTACTTC.